The T cell receptor (beta chain) under discussion was sequenced for a study of control samples from healthy donors and cancer patients. Assay used: immunoSEQ multiplex PCR; TCRdb lists only in-frame clones, some missing. The data show around 170,000 clones, with almost 90% seen just once and 4% to 6% held by the top ten. The V end lost 3 bases, the J end lost 4 bases, and 7 bases lay between the germline ends. CDR3 length: 13 residues. Germline lookup yields CDR1 MGHRA and CDR2 YSYEKL. The material sequenced was blood. The chain links TRBV4-1 to TRBJ2-1, with D uncertain. The sequence was collected from a woman aged 30 to 39 in good health. The CDR3 DNA reads TGCGCCAGCAGCCAGGTAGCTTACAATGAGCAGTTCTTC. It encodes CASSQVAYNEQFF.